This TCR beta chain comes out of a study of metastatic and nonmetastatic thyroid tumors. Study in general: The study looked at repertoires side by side in blood and in tumor or nodule tissue from malignant and benign thyroid patients. Findings and caveats of the study: In both blood and tumor samples, TCR beta diversity was reported significantly higher for malignant than benign nodules.

Concerning this clone itself: Its antigen is still unknown.

As originally analysed: In papillary thyroid cancer, a distant-metastasis classifier was built using CDR3 differences across clinicopathological groups. TCRdb re-analyzed the PCR reads using MiXCR. TCRdb, rather than the study authors, made the V and J calls. This table has about 69,000 clones, 13% to 15% appearing once. Trimming pared 2 bases from V and 0 bases from J, leaving 8 bases between. Germline V gene data show CDR1 as MDHEN and CDR2 as SYDVKM. The CDR3 is 14 residues long. Each patient came to thyroid surgery without any prior treatment (of any kind). This TCR was recovered from a male donor with papillary thyroid cancer or a benign thyroid nodule (not recorded which). Some clones in this sample may be carry-over from other donors' samples. The sequenced sample consisted of blood. V gene TRBV28 combines with J gene TRBJ2-7; tentatively, D is TRBD1 (6 bases). The CDR3 loop reads CASSLGQYSYEQYF. Here the CDR3 DNA reads TGTGCCAGCAGTTTAGGACAGTACTCCTACGAGCAGTACTTC.